Listed below are T cell receptor beta chains from one sample, sequenced in a study of blood T cell repertoires in COVID-19. The repertoire was sequenced with immunoSEQ multiplex PCR; TCRdb's copy has only in-frame clones and lacks some. The table lists tens of thousands of clones, around 92% of them singletons. The sample comprised peripheral blood. The receptors stem from a human donor in a cohort sampled during active COVID-19. Both conserved end residues are part of each CDR3. Each record gives: V gene, D gene, J gene, clone size, CDR3 protein, CDR3 DNA. A D gene is named only where the DNA matches it firmly. Clone sizes are given selectively: once, few, many, or a class where the clone is expanded.

>TRBV7-2|NA|TRBJ2-1|NA
CASSLARSSYNEQFF
TGTGCCAGCAGCTTAGCCCGGAGCTCCTACAATGAGCAGTTCTTC
>TRBV19|TRBD1|TRBJ2-1|NA
CASSILRGPYNEQFF
TGTGCCAGTAGTATCCTGAGGGGGCCGTACAATGAGCAGTTCTTC
>TRBV7-2|TRBD2|TRBJ2-7|NA
CASSPRLAEAYEQYF
TGTGCCAGCAGCCCGAGACTAGCGGAGGCCTACGAGCAGTACTTC
>TRBV6-5|NA|TRBJ1-4|NA
CASSPGQPYEKLFF
TGTGCCAGCAGCCCCGGACAGCCCTATGAAAAACTGTTTTTT
>TRBV2|NA|TRBJ1-5|NA
CASSDSWPGEILRRPQHF
TGTGCCAGCAGTGATTCGTGGCCGGGGGAGATCCTCCGAAGGCCCCAGCATTTT
>TRBV6-2/TRBV6-3|TRBD2|TRBJ2-1|NA
CASSYAGLAGEQFF
TGTGCCAGCAGTTACGCGGGACTAGCGGGTGAGCAGTTCTTC
>TRBV3-1/TRBV3-2|TRBD2|TRBJ2-5|NA
CASSQEERGGRETQYF
TGTGCCAGCAGCCAAGAGGAGCGGGGGGGCCGGGAGACCCAGTACTTC
>TRBV27|NA|TRBJ2-5|NA
CASRNQGGPETQYF
TGTGCCAGCAGAAATCAGGGGGGCCCTGAGACCCAGTACTTC
>TRBV27|NA|TRBJ2-7|few
CASSHRASEQYF
TGTGCCAGCAGTCACAGGGCTAGCGAGCAGTACTTC
>TRBV7-9|TRBD1|TRBJ2-1|NA
CASSFGQGTYNEQFF
TGTGCCAGCAGCTTTGGACAGGGGACCTACAATGAGCAGTTCTTC
>TRBV20-1|NA|TRBJ1-1|NA
CSAPLTEAFF
TGCAGTGCTCCCCTCACTGAAGCTTTCTTT
>TRBV5-1|NA|TRBJ2-5|NA
CASSLVAQETQYF
TGCGCCAGCAGCTTAGTAGCGCAGGAGACCCAGTACTTC
>TRBV2|TRBD1|TRBJ1-1|NA
CASSRGQGALGTEAFF
TGTGCCAGCAGTCGCGGACAGGGGGCTTTGGGCACTGAAGCTTTCTTT
>TRBV11-2|NA|TRBJ2-7|NA
CASSGHYEQYF
TGTGCCAGCAGCGGGCACTACGAGCAGTACTTC
>TRBV4-2|TRBD2|TRBJ2-5|NA
CASSQEPSGGQETQYF
TGTGCCAGCAGCCAAGAACCTAGCGGGGGGCAAGAGACCCAGTACTTC
>TRBV3-1/TRBV3-2|NA|TRBJ2-2|NA
CATKDSPNTGELFF
TGTGCCACGAAAGACAGCCCTAACACCGGGGAGCTGTTTTTT
>TRBV7-9|TRBD2|TRBJ2-1|few
CASSSGGGRDSPYNEQFF
TGTGCCAGCAGCTCCGGGGGGGGCCGGGACTCCCCCTACAATGAGCAGTTCTTC
>TRBV5-1|TRBD1|TRBJ2-5|NA
CASSLGDSQETQYF
TGCGCCAGCAGCTTGGGGGACAGCCAAGAGACCCAGTACTTC
>TRBV28|NA|TRBJ2-3|NA
CASTDRTSTDTQYF
TGTGCCAGCACCGACCGGACTAGCACAGATACGCAGTATTTT
>TRBV20-1|NA|TRBJ1-1|NA
CSARGGTEAFF
TGCAGTGCTAGGGGGGGGACTGAAGCTTTCTTT
>TRBV29-1|NA|TRBJ2-1|NA
CSVGGLRNEQFF
TGCAGCGTTGGGGGACTGAGGAATGAGCAGTTCTTC
>TRBV5-1|NA|TRBJ1-4|NA
CASSLFGRTTNEKLFF
TGCGCCAGCAGCTTGTTCGGGAGAACAACTAATGAAAAACTGTTTTTT
>TRBV7-2|NA|TRBJ2-7|NA
CASSPTHRVPSSYEQYF
TGTGCCAGCAGCCCGACTCACAGGGTTCCTAGCTCGTACGAGCAGTACTTC
>TRBV27|NA|TRBJ2-1|once
CVSSLTGRRYNEQFF
TGTGTCAGCAGTTTGACAGGGAGGCGCTACAATGAGCAGTTCTTC
>TRBV5-4|NA|TRBJ2-4|NA
CASSSPGNIQYF
TGTGCCAGCAGCTCCCCAGGAAACATTCAGTACTTC
>TRBV4-2|NA|TRBJ1-5|NA
CASSYTADISNQPQHF
TGTGCCAGCAGCTACACTGCGGACATTAGCAATCAGCCCCAGCATTTT
>TRBV4-1|TRBD2|TRBJ2-5|few
CASSPGTSGGQETQYF
TGCGCCAGCAGCCCCGGGACGTCGGGAGGCCAAGAGACCCAGTACTTC
>TRBV19|NA|TRBJ1-2|once
CASSNHYGYTF
TGTGCCAGTAGTAATCATTATGGCTACACCTTC